This entry describes one T cell receptor beta chain. This specimen belongs to a study of shared clonotypes between healthy human individuals. The CDR3 extends over 18 amino acids. It was at deep level that the assay was run. Method: immunoSEQ multiplex PCR; TCRdb's copy keeps in-frame clones and lacks some. The sample contains over a million clones, 75% to 80% of which appear only once. The V gene is TRBV21-1, the J gene TRBJ1-3; the table's D call, TRBD1, has no DNA check behind it. TRBV21-1 is a pseudogene. The TCR originated in a man between 18 and 29 years old in good health. Some clones in this sample may be carry-over from other donors' samples. Sequenced material: memory CD4+ T cells from PBMCs. The sample's subset: CD45RA-negative fraction. CDR3 amino acids: CASSIRDRETRSGNTIYF. The CDR3, as DNA: TGTGCCAGCAGCATAAGGGACAGGGAGACCCGCTCTGGAAACACCATATATTTT.